This TCR beta chain was found in a study of identical twins (dated by TCRdb to about 2016). Broadly, across the study: TCR alpha and beta repertoires from monozygotic twins, unrelated adults of various ages and cord blood were deep-sequenced to test whether fetal clonotypes persist. To rule out contamination, replicate twin experiments were performed at different times with different library preparation protocols. General study outcomes and caveats: Out-of-frame TCR alpha sequences shared between twins showed an excess of low generation-probability sequences compared with coincidental sharing between unrelated individuals. Because the same donors could not be followed over many years, the conclusions relied on cross-sectional statistical analysis. Out-of-frame TCR alpha sharing in monozygotic twins was systematically underestimated by recombination models, whereas sharing between unrelated individuals was in agreement with the recombination models. Excess twin sharing in beta out-of-frame sequences was weaker because fewer shared sequences lowered the signal-to-noise ratio. Invariant T cells such as MAIT and iNKT could partly confound zero-insertion analyses, though diverse VJ usage argued against this for most clonotypes. Abundant cord blood beta clonotypes carried fewer insertions; young adult naive repertoires showed a weaker similar trend, while memory repertoires showed none.

The library was obtained by 5' RACE. Sequencer: Illumina HiSeq 2000. Template switching added a universal primer binding site, and the final cDNA carried a unique molecular identifier that allowed TCR cDNA molecules to be counted accurately. Specific primers in the conserved constant-segment region were used to synthesize first-strand cDNA for TCR alpha and beta chains. To control for contamination, every cDNA library was double barcoded, receiving both a SMART-Mk sample barcode and Illumina barcodes. TruSeq adapter sequences and Illumina sample barcodes were added in two successive PCR steps. TCR alpha and beta cDNA libraries were sequenced on the Illumina HiSeq platform with custom primers. As for the original processing: MiGEC was used to process raw reads and extract unique molecular identifiers, and MiXCR was used to find CDR3 positions. For each individual, recombination models were inferred using an EM algorithm with the repgenHMM and IGoR tools. Shared clonotype analysis was performed with the tcR package in R, normalizing sharing by the product of cloneset sizes. To study raw recombination free of thymic and clonal selection effects, out-of-frame nonproductive sequences were analyzed. The raw public reads went through TCRdb reprocessing: fastp at Q25, MiXCR clone calling, in-frame beta chains kept. Rows merge per CDR3 protein into single entries with the most common DNA and genes. In this record, the V and J calls reflect TCRdb's handling and not the investigators' own analysis. This sample has 300,000 or so distinct CDR3 sequences in its table, and just under 9.5% of those were observed once. The ten largest clones add up to under 7.5% of the sample.

The table lists this clonotype with many counts. The specificity of this receptor is unknown. No much larger clone is present one base from it, and per-base qualities are unavailable. Every donor in the study was a healthy Caucasian. Three pairs of female monozygotic twins, all aged roughly 18 to 29 years, made up the twin cohort. Positive isolation kits from Invitrogen were used to isolate CD4+ and CD8+ T cell populations. The same data also went into a second study, on yellow fever vaccine responses in identical twins. Per that second paper: The authors reported that the T cell response to vaccination in identical twins appeared partly convergent and partly personalized. In the study, vaccine-responding T cell clones were precisely tracked in identical twins.

The specimen was CD8+ T cells sorted from blood. The sequence was collected from a woman younger than 30 in good health.

Here is the DNA: TGTGCCAGCAGCCAAAGACAGGGGGCGAACTACGAGCAGTACTTC. This sequence encodes CASSQRQGANYEQYF. This chain is built from TRBV11-2 and TRBJ2-7; 10 central nucleotides agree with TRBD1. The germline V gene encodes CDR1 SGHAT and CDR2 FQNNGV. The germline V and J ends show losses of 5 bases and 3 bases respectively, and no gene match explains 7 bases of the junction. The CDR3 numbers 15 residues from cysteine through phenylalanine. The kept DNA is CDR3 alone, 45 bases in frame from the first base.